The entry that follows covers one T cell receptor (beta chain) sequence. The data were obtained in a study of blood T cell repertoires in COVID-19. On the study more broadly: Spain, Italy and the United States supplied samples that represented acute and convalescent COVID-19.

Original processing methods: Reference gene primer amplification yielded estimated nucleated cell counts. The protocol was immunoSEQ multiplex PCR, while the TCRdb copy is restricted to in-frame clones and leaves out a portion. V, J and clone size were drawn from that table, and D and trimming were deduced from the DNA. The sample contains 56,000 or so clones, more than 65% of which appear only once. This CDR3 is built from 13 residues. Germline values: CDR1 LGHDT, CDR2 YNNKEL (reference sequence). J was trimmed by 6 bases and V by 7 bases; bases with no gene match: 3. The TCR was taken from a woman in her 70s with acute or convalescent COVID-19. The chain links TRBV3-1 (or the pseudogene TRBV3-2) to TRBJ2-2; the match to TRBD1 covers 9 bases. The source material was peripheral blood. This CDR3 is CASTDRGAGELFF. The DNA of the CDR3 is TGTGCCAGCACCGACAGGGGGGCCGGGGAGCTGTTTTTT.